A selection of T cell receptor beta chains follows, all from one sample in a study of T cell responses to AZD1222 COVID-19 vaccine. Generated by immunoSEQ multiplex PCR, the TCRdb table keeps only in-frame clones and is missing some. This table holds more than 150,000 clones, approximately 89% found once. Here the sequenced sample was peripheral blood, taken 28 days after the second AZD1222 dose. The origin of the receptors is an adult who received the AZD1222 COVID-19 vaccine. The CDR3 runs from the conserved cysteine through the conserved F or W. Fields, in order: clone size, J gene, V gene, D gene, CDR3 DNA, CDR3 protein. The D gene is left open where the match is weak. Size values are once, few and many counts, or a class for expanded clones, and some rows have none.

clone size: -
J gene: TRBJ1-5
V gene: TRBV28
D gene: TRBD1
CDR3 DNA: TGTGCCAGCAGCCCGGACAGGGGGAATCAGCCCCAGCATTTT
CDR3 protein: CASSPDRGNQPQHF

clone size: -
J gene: TRBJ2-7
V gene: TRBV28
D gene: -
CDR3 DNA: TGTGCCAGCAGTTTATGGGACAGATCCTACGAGCAGTACTTC
CDR3 protein: CASSLWDRSYEQYF

clone size: -
J gene: TRBJ2-1
V gene: TRBV4-1
D gene: TRBD2
CDR3 DNA: TGCGCCAGCAGCCAAGAGGGGGGGACTAGCGGGACGAACAATGAGCAGTTCTTC
CDR3 protein: CASSQEGGTSGTNNEQFF

clone size: -
J gene: TRBJ1-2
V gene: TRBV19
D gene: -
CDR3 DNA: TGTGCCAGTAGTATAAGGGGATCCTATGGCTACACCTTC
CDR3 protein: CASSIRGSYGYTF

clone size: -
J gene: TRBJ2-4
V gene: TRBV28
D gene: -
CDR3 DNA: TGTGCCAGCAGTTTATACCGGGACGGCACAAAAAACATTCAGTACTTC
CDR3 protein: CASSLYRDGTKNIQYF

clone size: -
J gene: TRBJ2-1
V gene: TRBV3-1/TRBV3-2
D gene: -
CDR3 DNA: TGTGCCAGCAGCCAAGCGGCGGTGCACTCCTACAATGAGCAGTTCTTC
CDR3 protein: CASSQAAVHSYNEQFF

clone size: -
J gene: TRBJ2-7
V gene: TRBV19
D gene: TRBD1
CDR3 DNA: TGTGCCAGTAGTATAACAGGACAGGCCGTCTACGAGCAGTACTTC
CDR3 protein: CASSITGQAVYEQYF

clone size: -
J gene: TRBJ1-1
V gene: TRBV11-2
D gene: -
CDR3 DNA: TGTGCCAGCAGCCAGGACAGTGAAGCTTTCTTT
CDR3 protein: CASSQDSEAFF

clone size: few
J gene: TRBJ2-6
V gene: TRBV5-6
D gene: -
CDR3 DNA: TGTGCCAGCACCGACCTCCGGAGCGCGGGGGGGGCCAACGTCCTGACTTTC
CDR3 protein: CASTDLRSAGGANVLTF

clone size: -
J gene: TRBJ2-7
V gene: TRBV29-1
D gene: TRBD2
CDR3 DNA: TGCAGCGTTGAAGATTCTAGCGGGTTCTCCTACGAGCAGTACTTC
CDR3 protein: CSVEDSSGFSYEQYF

clone size: -
J gene: TRBJ1-5
V gene: TRBV28
D gene: -
CDR3 DNA: TGTGCCAGCAGACCTCGGGGAACTAGGAGCAATCAGCCCCAGCATTTT
CDR3 protein: CASRPRGTRSNQPQHF

clone size: -
J gene: TRBJ2-1
V gene: TRBV7-3
D gene: TRBD2
CDR3 DNA: TGTGCCAGCAGCTTAATAGCGGGCACTGAGCAGTTCTTC
CDR3 protein: CASSLIAGTEQFF

clone size: -
J gene: TRBJ1-6
V gene: TRBV9
D gene: TRBD1
CDR3 DNA: TGTGCCAGCAGCGGGGACAGGGCCCCTTCACCCCTCCACTTT
CDR3 protein: CASSGDRAPSPLHF

clone size: -
J gene: TRBJ1-4
V gene: TRBV7-2
D gene: -
CDR3 DNA: TGTGCCAGCAGCTTAAGGGTCATAGGGGAAAAACTGTTTTTT
CDR3 protein: CASSLRVIGEKLFF

clone size: -
J gene: TRBJ2-1
V gene: TRBV5-1
D gene: TRBD2
CDR3 DNA: TGCGCCAGCAGCTTGGGGGGACTAGCGGGAATTAGGCGCAATGAGCAGTTCTTC
CDR3 protein: CASSLGGLAGIRRNEQFF

clone size: -
J gene: TRBJ1-4
V gene: TRBV6-2/TRBV6-3
D gene: -
CDR3 DNA: TGTGCCAGCAGTTATTCCGGGTGGGACTCCGGAGGGGAAAAACTGTTTTTT
CDR3 protein: CASSYSGWDSGGEKLFF